A single sample gave rise to the 27 T cell receptor beta chains below, sequenced in a study of blood T cell repertoires in COVID-19. Sequencing was performed with immunoSEQ multiplex PCR; in TCRdb, only in-frame clones are kept and a portion is missing. The sample lists more than 35,000 clones, approximately 80% occurring once. Sequencing input: peripheral blood. These receptors came from a man in his fifties or sixties with active or convalescent COVID-19.

The chain is built from TRBV6-5 and TRBJ2-1; TRBD1 aligns across 11 bases. The germline gives CDR1 MNHEY, CDR2 SVGAGI. The CDR3 loop spans 15 amino acids. V shed 6 bases and J 6 bases; nucleotides not matched to a gene: 7. CDR3 in amino acids: CASSPGTGGINEQFF. CDR3 nucleotides: TGTGCCAGCAGCCCCGGGACAGGGGGTATCAATGAGCAGTTCTTC.

This clone has only one observation. The rearrangement joins TRBV9 to TRBJ2-5; tentative D call: TRBD1 (5 bases). V was trimmed by 4 bases and J by 5 bases, leaving 12 bases between them. Germline V gene sequence: CDR1 SGDLS, CDR2 YYNGEE. The CDR3 spans 13 residues. The CDR3 DNA follows: TGTGCCAGCAGCCCCCAGGGTGTGGAGACCCAGTACTTC. Protein sequence: CASSPQGVETQYF.

The chain carries TRBV5-5 and TRBJ1-3; D gene uncertain. Trimming pared 0 bases from V and 0 bases from J, leaving 13 bases between. This CDR3 has 17 residues. Germline CDR1 and CDR2: SGHKS and YYEKEE (reference sequence). CDR3 sequence: CASSLGSVLSSGNTIYF. In nucleotides, the CDR3 is TGTGCCAGCAGCTTGGGATCGGTCCTTAGCTCTGGAAACACCATATATTTT.

In its sample, this clone was seen a few times. The chain employs TRBV7-8 and TRBJ1-1; 8 nucleotides align to TRBD1. The CDR3 is made up of 13 amino acids. The junction had 5 bases not matched to a gene; V was cut back by 5 bases and J by 6 bases. Per germline, CDR1 SGHVS and CDR2 FQNEAQ. The DNA for the CDR3 is TGTGCCAGCAGCAACAGGGGGAATGCTGAAGCTTTCTTT. It translates to CASSNRGNAEAFF.

The V gene is TRBV7-8, the J gene TRBJ2-5, with D unresolved. Deletions cut 1 base from V and 1 base from J, with 10 bases between. The V gene's germline CDR1 is SGHVS and CDR2 FQNEAQ. This CDR3 has 15 amino acids. CDR3 region: CASSLEPQTQETQYF. The CDR3 DNA sequence: TGTGCCAGCAGCTTAGAGCCACAGACCCAAGAGACCCAGTACTTC.

This chain's CDR3 is CASSQDRAETQYF. CDR3 coding DNA: TGTGCCAGCAGCCAGGACAGGGCAGAGACCCAGTACTTC. The chain uses TRBV7-3 and TRBJ2-5, with 8 nucleotides matching TRBD1. Per germline, CDR1 SGHTA and CDR2 FQGTGA. The CDR3 covers 13 residues. V shed 5 bases, J shed 4 bases, and the junction held 3 bases outside the gene matches.

This chain connects TRBV6-2 or TRBV6-3 to TRBJ2-1, with 9 bases aligning to TRBD1. Unmatched junction bases numbered 8, after V lost 5 bases and J lost 6 bases. The CDR3 covers 15 residues. Germline V gene lookup returns CDR1 MNHEY and CDR2 SVGEGT. The CDR3 nucleotides are TGTGCCAGCAGTCCCCCGAGACAGGGGGGCAATGAGCAGTTCTTC. Protein: CASSPPRQGGNEQFF.

The V gene is TRBV5-4, the J gene TRBJ1-5; 7 bases align to TRBD1. Losses at the gene ends were 2 bases for V and 5 bases for J; bases not matched to a gene: 7. Germline V CDR1 and CDR2: SGHNT, YYREEE (reference sequence). CDR3 length: 15 amino acids. The DNA of the CDR3 is TGTGCCAGCAGCTTTTTAGGGACAGAAGATCAGCCCCAGCATTTT. Amino acid sequence: CASSFLGTEDQPQHF.

J is TRBJ2-5 and V is TRBV4-1; unclear D gene. V lost 0 bases, J lost 4 bases, and 3 bases lay in between. The CDR3 totals 12 residues. CDR1 is MGHRA and CDR2 is YSYEKL in the germline V gene. The CDR3 coding sequence is TGCGCCAGCAGCCAAGATCGAGAGACCCAGTACTTC. Encoded protein: CASSQDRETQYF.

The chain joins TRBV6-5 to TRBJ1-5, with 8 bases matching TRBD1. The CDR3 runs 15 residues. Germline lookup yields CDR1 MNHEY and CDR2 SVGAGI. With V trimmed by 5 bases and J by 0 bases, 3 bases remained unmatched. CDR3 nucleotides: TGTGCCAGCAGTCAAACAGGGGGTAGCAATCAGCCCCAGCATTTT. It yields the protein CASSQTGGSNQPQHF.

Only one count was recorded for this clone. The chain carries TRBV24-1 and TRBJ2-3; TRBD2 matches at 9 bases. V was pared by 4 bases and J by 1 base, with 2 bases of the junction left unmatched. In germline, CDR1 is KGHDR, CDR2 SFDVKD. The CDR3 has 15 amino acids. Here the CDR3 DNA reads TGTGCCACCAGTGAAGGACTAGCGCGCACAGATACGCAGTATTTT. This sequence encodes CATSEGLARTDTQYF.

The V call is TRBV6-5, the J call TRBJ1-1; 9 bases map to TRBD1. The germline V gene has CDR1 MNHEY and CDR2 SVGAGI. V trimming: 6 bases; J trimming: 4 bases; junction bases outside the gene matches: 9. CDR3 length: 15 amino acids. The CDR3 spells CASRGQGRGPTEAFF. The CDR3 bases are TGTGCCAGCAGGGGACAGGGTAGGGGACCCACTGAAGCTTTCTTT.

V and J are TRBV7-9 and TRBJ2-7; 9 bases agree with TRBD1. Germline assignment: CDR1 SEHNR and CDR2 FQNEAQ (reference sequence). The CDR3 extends over 15 amino acids. The V segment lost 3 bases and the J segment 3 bases; nucleotides outside the gene matches: 6. In DNA form, the CDR3 reads TGTGCCAGCAGCTTCCCCGGGACAGGGAGCTACGAGCAGTACTTC. Translated: CASSFPGTGSYEQYF.

V gene TRBV5-5 combines with J gene TRBJ2-7; D is possibly TRBD2 (5 bases). This CDR3 has 14 amino acids. The germline V gene has CDR1 SGHKS and CDR2 YYEKEE (reference sequence). The V and J ends lost 4 bases and 6 bases respectively, with 17 bases between them. This CDR3 is CASSTLLAGSEQYF. The CDR3, as DNA: TGTGCCAGCAGCACACTACTGGCGGGCTCCGAGCAGTACTTC.

Only one count was recorded for this clone. The chain uses TRBV4-2 and TRBJ2-3; TRBD2 matches 9 bases. CDR3 length: 16 amino acids. Germline lookup yields CDR1 LGHNA and CDR2 YNFKEQ. Losses at the gene ends were 3 bases for V and 2 bases for J; bases not matched to a gene: 6. The CDR3 sequence is CASSHQAGGVTDTQYF. DNA of the CDR3: TGTGCCAGCAGCCACCAAGCGGGGGGTGTCACAGATACGCAGTATTTT.

The chain employs TRBV19 and TRBJ1-2; 8 nucleotides line up with TRBD1. The CDR3 spans 16 residues. CDR1 and CDR2 from the germline V gene are LNHDA and SQIVND (reference sequence). The V and J ends lost 7 bases and 5 bases, in that order; junction bases with no gene match: 15. The DNA of the CDR3 is TGTGCCAGTACCTTCATAGGGGCAGGGGGCGGATATGGCTACACCTTC. Its translation is CASTFIGAGGGYGYTF.

This chain joins TRBV27 and TRBJ1-1, with a weak D call TRBD1 (5 bases). CDR3 length: 12 amino acids. Trimming took 2 bases from V and 9 from J, leaving 10 bases between them. Germline CDR1 is MNHEY and CDR2 is SMNVEV (reference sequence). CDR3 coding DNA: TGTGCCAGCAGTTTACGGCAGGGAAAAGCTTTCTTT. Protein sequence: CASSLRQGKAFF.

The chain uses TRBV7-9 and TRBJ2-3; possibly TRBD2 for D (6 bases). Trimming removed 5 bases from V and 6 bases from J, with 15 bases in between. CDR3 length equals 14 residues. Germline assignment: CDR1 SEHNR and CDR2 FQNEAQ (reference sequence). The CDR3 is CASSPQTSTDTQYF. The CDR3 DNA is TGTGCCAGCAGCCCCCAGACTAGTACCGATACGCAGTATTTT.

The chain has TRBV6-5 and TRBJ1-2; 7 nucleotides agree with TRBD1. The junction had 5 bases not matched to a gene; V was cut back by 4 bases and J by 0 bases. This CDR3 is built from 15 residues. Germline V gene sequence: CDR1 MNHEY, CDR2 SVGAGI. DNA of the CDR3: TGTGCCAGCAGTTTGACAGGGCGAACTAACTATGGCTACACCTTC. It is translated as CASSLTGRTNYGYTF.

V gene TRBV7-9 combines with J gene TRBJ1-4; no firm D call. The CDR3 is made up of 13 amino acids. Per the germline V gene, CDR1 is SEHNR and CDR2 is FQNEAQ (reference sequence). V was clipped by 3 bases and J by 12 bases, with 14 bases between them. The CDR3 bases are TGTGCCAGCAGCTTTCACGGCCTGGGCGAACTGTTTTTT. Amino acids: CASSFHGLGELFF.

V and J are TRBV12-3 or TRBV12-4 and TRBJ2-1; perhaps TRBD1 as D (5 bases). Deletions cut 3 bases from V and 5 bases from J, with 8 bases between. The CDR3 length is 13 residues. In DNA form, the CDR3 reads TGTGCCAGCAGTTTTCTCAGGGACAATGAGCAGTTCTTC. Translating it yields CASSFLRDNEQFF.

The chain has TRBV19 and TRBJ2-1; 9 bases line up with TRBD2. The CDR3 is made up of 15 amino acids. CDR1 is LNHDA and CDR2 is SQIVND in the germline V gene (reference sequence). V shed 4 bases, J shed 7 bases, and the junction held 8 bases outside the gene matches. CDR3 sequence: CASSSIGGGGNEQFF. CDR3 coding DNA: TGTGCCAGTAGTAGTATTGGCGGGGGGGGGAATGAGCAGTTCTTC.

The genes are TRBV29-1 and TRBJ1-3; TRBD1 aligns across 8 bases. V lost 6 bases and J lost 7; bases outside the gene matches: 5. The CDR3 loop spans 12 amino acids. Germline V gene sequence: CDR1 SQVTM, CDR2 ANQGSEA. Here the CDR3 DNA reads TGCAGCGTCCAACCAGGGGGCAACACCATATATTTT. Its translation: CSVQPGGNTIYF.

The gene calls are TRBV6-5 and TRBJ2-6; 7 bases fit TRBD1. The trim removed 7 bases at V and 0 bases at J, leaving 3 bases unmatched. CDR1 and CDR2 (germline): MNHEY, SVGAGI. The CDR3 extends over 15 amino acids. The DNA for the CDR3 is TGTGCCAGCAAAACAGGGGCCTCTGGGGCCAACGTCCTGACTTTC. It is translated as CASKTGASGANVLTF.

This sequence joins TRBV7-2 and TRBJ1-2; no reliable D call. This CDR3 is built from 14 residues. Germline V gene data show CDR1 as SGHTA and CDR2 as FQGNSA. Trimming removed 5 bases from V and 1 base from J, with 11 bases in between. In nucleotides, the CDR3 is TGTGCCAGCAGCCTGGGCTCGGTTAACTATGGCTACACCTTC. Translated: CASSLGSVNYGYTF.

The J gene is TRBJ2-7, the V gene TRBV12-3 or TRBV12-4; 9 bases fit TRBD1. The CDR3 consists of 13 residues. Trimming cost V 5 bases and J 7 bases; bases outside gene matches: 6. This CDR3 reads CASSPRQGGEQYF. The CDR3 DNA is TGTGCCAGCAGTCCCAGACAGGGGGGAGAGCAGTACTTC.

The rearrangement joins TRBV28 to TRBJ1-2; 8 bases align to TRBD1. CDR3 length: 13 amino acids. CDR1 and CDR2 (germline): MDHEN, SYDVKM. The ends lost 8 bases at V and 5 bases at J; junction bases unmatched: 7. The CDR3: CASAGRGQYGYTF. The CDR3 nucleotides are TGTGCCAGCGCGGGCAGGGGGCAATATGGCTACACCTTC.